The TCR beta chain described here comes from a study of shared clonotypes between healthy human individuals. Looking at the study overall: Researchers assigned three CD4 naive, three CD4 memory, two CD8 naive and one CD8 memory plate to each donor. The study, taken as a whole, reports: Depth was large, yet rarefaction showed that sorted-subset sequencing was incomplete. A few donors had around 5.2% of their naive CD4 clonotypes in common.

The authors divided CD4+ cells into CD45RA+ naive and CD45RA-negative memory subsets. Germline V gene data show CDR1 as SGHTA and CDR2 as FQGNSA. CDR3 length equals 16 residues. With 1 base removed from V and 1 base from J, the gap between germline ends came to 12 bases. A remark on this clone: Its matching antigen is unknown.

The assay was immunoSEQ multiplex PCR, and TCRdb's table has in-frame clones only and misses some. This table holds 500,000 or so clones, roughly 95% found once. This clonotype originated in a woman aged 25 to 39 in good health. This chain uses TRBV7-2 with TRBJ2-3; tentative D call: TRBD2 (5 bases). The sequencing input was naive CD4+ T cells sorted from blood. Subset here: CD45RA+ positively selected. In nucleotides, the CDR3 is TGTGCCAGCAGCTTAGTTTCCAGCGGCCGCACAGATACGCAGTATTTT. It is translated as CASSLVSSGRTDTQYF.